The rows below give T cell receptor beta chains drawn from one sample of a study of CD4+ T cells in melanoma. Libraries were prepared by immunoSEQ multiplex PCR; TCRdb keeps only in-frame clonotypes and omits some of them. Altogether more than 110,000 clones are present, around 90% being singletons, with the ten largest covering 1.5% to 1.9%. These receptors all stem from a human donor with melanoma. The CDR3 runs from the conserved cysteine through the conserved F or W. The order of the fields is V gene, clone size, D gene, J gene, CDR3 protein, CDR3 DNA. D genes are given only for firm matches. Size tells how often a clone was seen (once, few, many) or the class of an expanded clone, and some rows leave it out.

V gene: TRBV6-1
clone size: few
D gene: TRBD1
J gene: TRBJ1-1
CDR3 protein: CASSWDRGEAFF
CDR3 DNA: TGTGCCAGCAGTTGGGACAGGGGTGAAGCTTTCTTT

V gene: TRBV2
clone size: NA
D gene: TRBD2
J gene: TRBJ2-5
CDR3 protein: CASSEARGGLQETQYF
CDR3 DNA: TGTGCCAGCAGTGAAGCGCGGGGGGGCTTACAAGAGACCCAGTACTTC

V gene: TRBV29-1
clone size: NA
D gene: NA
J gene: TRBJ1-1
CDR3 protein: CSVENSPTGAFF
CDR3 DNA: TGCAGCGTTGAAAATTCCCCTACGGGAGCTTTCTTT

V gene: TRBV9
clone size: NA
D gene: TRBD2
J gene: TRBJ2-3
CDR3 protein: CASSGGTSGGAATQYF
CDR3 DNA: TGTGCCAGCAGCGGCGGGACTAGCGGGGGGGCAGCTACGCAGTATTTT

V gene: TRBV5-4
clone size: once
D gene: NA
J gene: TRBJ1-6
CDR3 protein: CASTLGGGRTDSPLHF
CDR3 DNA: TGTGCCAGCACCCTGGGGGGGGGCCGTACGGATTCACCCCTCCACTTT

V gene: TRBV5-8
clone size: NA
D gene: TRBD1
J gene: TRBJ1-5
CDR3 protein: CASSPGQVRGQPQHF
CDR3 DNA: TGTGCCAGCAGCCCGGGACAGGTCCGAGGTCAGCCCCAGCATTTT

V gene: TRBV7-8
clone size: NA
D gene: NA
J gene: TRBJ1-3
CDR3 protein: CASSFQGNTIYF
CDR3 DNA: TGTGCCAGCAGCTTTCAGGGAAACACCATATATTTT

V gene: TRBV6-5
clone size: NA
D gene: NA
J gene: TRBJ1-1
CDR3 protein: CASSYSIVGNTEAFF
CDR3 DNA: TGTGCCAGCAGTTACTCGATAGTCGGGAACACTGAAGCTTTCTTT

V gene: TRBV7-8
clone size: NA
D gene: TRBD2
J gene: TRBJ2-4
CDR3 protein: CASSLSRAGRGDIQYF
CDR3 DNA: TGTGCCAGCAGCTTATCACGAGCGGGTCGGGGGGACATTCAGTACTTC

V gene: TRBV6-4
clone size: once
D gene: TRBD1
J gene: TRBJ2-2
CDR3 protein: CASAGTVGAGELFF
CDR3 DNA: TGTGCCAGCGCCGGGACAGTCGGGGCCGGGGAGCTGTTTTTT

V gene: TRBV9
clone size: NA
D gene: TRBD2
J gene: TRBJ2-3
CDR3 protein: CASSAAAGGLSTDTQYF
CDR3 DNA: TGTGCCAGCAGCGCGGCAGCGGGGGGGCTTAGCACAGATACGCAGTATTTT

V gene: TRBV29-1
clone size: once
D gene: NA
J gene: TRBJ1-1
CDR3 protein: CSVVRGANTEAFF
CDR3 DNA: TGCAGCGTTGTCCGGGGAGCGAACACTGAAGCTTTCTTT